This passage covers 32 T cell receptor beta chains from one sample sequenced in a study of blood T cell repertoires in COVID-19. Produced via immunoSEQ multiplex PCR; TCRdb's table is partial and in-frame only. The table has roughly 69,000 clones, around 80% seen once. Material: peripheral blood. The receptors were sampled from a human donor in a cohort sampled during active COVID-19.

V usage is TRBV6-6 and J usage is TRBJ2-7; tentative D call: TRBD1 (6 bases). The germline CDR1 and CDR2 sequences are MNHNY and SVGAGI (reference sequence). V was shortened by 1 base and J by 1 base, with 11 bases between the two germline ends. CDR3 length: 15 residues. CDR3 region: CASSYYVGGSYEQYF. CDR3 nucleotides: TGTGCCAGCAGTTACTATGTAGGGGGTTCCTACGAGCAGTACTTC.

In this sample, this clone turned up once. The chain is built from TRBV28 and TRBJ2-7, with D possibly TRBD1 on 5 matching bases. V lost 6 bases and J 1 base, leaving 10 bases between the germline ends. This CDR3 spans 13 amino acids. CDR1 and CDR2 (germline): MDHEN, SYDVKM. The CDR3 bases are TGTGCCAGCAGCGACAGTTTTTCCTACGAGCAGTACTTC. Translating it yields CASSDSFSYEQYF.

The J gene is TRBJ2-7, the V gene TRBV6-2 or TRBV6-3; no clear D gene. CDR1 MNHEY and CDR2 SVGEGT come from the germline V gene. The CDR3 totals 14 residues. V lost 4 bases and J lost 5, with 15 bases in between. Here the CDR3 reads CASSFQRTSNEQYF. In DNA, the CDR3 is TGTGCCAGCAGTTTCCAGCGTACATCCAACGAGCAGTACTTC.

V usage is TRBV28 and J usage is TRBJ1-3; weak D call: TRBD1 (6 bases). The germline V gene encodes CDR1 MDHEN and CDR2 SYDVKM. This CDR3 is built from 14 residues. V was cut by 6 bases and J by 1 base, with 10 bases left in between. The CDR3 reads CASRNRESGNTIYF. In DNA, the CDR3 is TGTGCCAGCAGGAACAGGGAGTCTGGAAACACCATATATTTT.

V gene TRBV5-4 combines with J gene TRBJ2-5; 7 bases map to TRBD2. Unmatched junction bases numbered 11, after V lost 7 bases and J lost 2 bases. This CDR3 spans 15 amino acids. Germline CDR1 is SGHNT and CDR2 is YYREEE (reference sequence). CDR3 region: CASWVASAGQETQYF. The CDR3 DNA is TGTGCCAGCTGGGTAGCTTCAGCGGGACAAGAGACCCAGTACTTC.

V gene TRBV6-5 combines with J gene TRBJ1-4; 7 bases match TRBD1. The germline gives CDR1 MNHEY, CDR2 SVGAGI. This CDR3 has 15 amino acids. The V and J ends lost 0 bases and 8 bases, in that order; junction bases with no gene match: 6. CDR3 loop: CASSYSGGAGEKLFF. In DNA, the CDR3 is TGTGCCAGCAGTTACTCAGGGGGCGCGGGGGAAAAACTGTTTTTT.

J is TRBJ1-6 and V is TRBV5-1; maybe TRBD1 (6 bases). This CDR3 has 15 amino acids. Germline values: CDR1 SGHRS, CDR2 YFSETQ. V lost 0 bases, J lost 7 bases, and 11 bases lay in between. CDR3 nucleotides: TGCGCCAGCAGCTTGGGACAGAGGGGGAATTCACCCCTCCACTTT. Translated, it gives CASSLGQRGNSPLHF.

The chain is built from TRBV7-6 and TRBJ2-7, with 9 bases that match TRBD1. There are 17 residues in the CDR3. Germline V gene sequence: CDR1 SGHVS, CDR2 FNYEAQ. The V segment lost 1 base and the J segment 3 bases; nucleotides outside the gene matches: 10. CDR3 in amino acids: CASSLDGQGSNNYEQYF. Written as DNA, the CDR3 is TGTGCCAGCAGCTTAGACGGACAGGGGTCGAACAACTACGAGCAGTACTTC.

This clone is a singleton in its sample. The chain has TRBV6-6 and TRBJ1-6; TRBD1 aligns across 7 bases. V gave up 5 bases and J gave up 0 bases; unmatched junction bases: 16. Per the germline V gene, CDR1 is MNHNY and CDR2 is SVGAGI (reference sequence). The CDR3 runs to 20 residues. The CDR3 loop reads CASSLETGRYRGSYNSPLHF. The CDR3 DNA follows: TGTGCCAGCAGTCTAGAGACAGGGAGGTATAGGGGCTCCTATAATTCACCCCTCCACTTT.

The genes are TRBV18 and TRBJ2-7; weak D call: TRBD2 (5 bases). Trimming shortened V by 3 bases and J by 3 bases, and 21 bases separated the two germline ends. Germline V lookup: CDR1 KGHSH, CDR2 LQKENI. The CDR3 has 17 amino acids. The DNA of the CDR3 is TGTGCCAGCTCACCCCCGGCGGGCCTTGGCCGAAACTACGAGCAGTACTTC. This gives the protein CASSPPAGLGRNYEQYF.

The rearrangement joins TRBV2 to TRBJ1-2; perhaps TRBD1 as D (6 bases). Trimming left V 3 bases short and J 4 bases short, with 15 bases between. The CDR3 has 15 residues. Germline V CDR1 and CDR2: SNHLY, FYNNEI. CDR3 in amino acids: CASSEDGGYSYGYTF. The CDR3 DNA is TGTGCCAGCAGTGAGGATGGGGGCTACTCCTATGGCTACACCTTC.

The genes are TRBV15 and TRBJ2-1; 9 nucleotides match TRBD1. CDR1 and CDR2 from the germline V gene are LNHNV and YYDKDF (reference sequence). The V gene end was trimmed by 3 bases and the J gene end by 2 bases; junction bases not matched to a gene: 2. This CDR3 is 15 amino acids long. The CDR3 DNA sequence: TGTGCCACCAGCAGCAGGGACAGGGCCTACAATGAGCAGTTCTTC. Protein sequence: CATSSRDRAYNEQFF.

This chain uses TRBV21-1 with TRBJ2-3; the table's D call TRBD1 went unverified against the DNA. TRBV21-1 is an annotated pseudogene. The CDR3 loop spans 16 amino acids. DNA of the CDR3: TGTGCCAGCAGCAAAGACCCCTCAATACAGGGAGATACGCAGTATTTT. Amino acids: CASSKDPSIQGDTQYF.

Only one count was recorded for this clone. The rearrangement uses TRBV2 and TRBJ1-2; perhaps TRBD1 as D (5 bases). The CDR3 consists of 13 residues. V gave up 3 bases and J gave up 4 bases, with 9 bases separating them. Germline V gives CDR1 SNHLY, CDR2 FYNNEI. CDR3 nucleotide sequence: TGTGCCAGCAGTGAGGCCGGGGGCTATGGCTACACCTTC. Residues: CASSEAGGYGYTF.

This rearrangement joins TRBV28 to TRBJ1-5; perhaps TRBD1 as D (6 bases). V was trimmed by 2 bases and J by 7 bases, leaving 12 bases between them. The CDR3 runs to 14 residues. CDR1 and CDR2 from the germline V gene are MDHEN and SYDVKM. The CDR3: CASSLGRGWQPQHF. CDR3 sequence (DNA): TGTGCCAGCAGTTTAGGCAGGGGTTGGCAGCCCCAGCATTTT.

The J gene is TRBJ1-6, the V gene TRBV2, with 9 bases aligning to TRBD1. V was clipped by 2 bases and J by 7 bases; unmatched bases: 12. CDR3 length: 18 residues. Germline lookup yields CDR1 SNHLY and CDR2 FYNNEI. This CDR3 is CASSELSWGTGNNSPLHF. DNA of the CDR3: TGTGCCAGCAGTGAATTGAGTTGGGGGACAGGGAACAATTCACCCCTCCACTTT. Full variable domain (missing parts from reference TRBV2 and TRBJ1-6): EPEVTQTPSHQVTQMGQEVILRCVPISNHLYFYWYRQILGQKVEFLVSFYNNEISEKSEIFDDQFSVERPDGSNFTLKIRSTKLEDSAMYFCASSELSWGTGNNSPLHFGNGTRLTVT.

The chain carries TRBV2 and TRBJ2-7; 7 nucleotides match TRBD1. Germline assignment: CDR1 SNHLY and CDR2 FYNNEI. The CDR3 length is 12 residues. The J segment lost 5 bases and the V segment lost 6 bases, leaving 4 bases of the junction unmatched. CDR3 sequence (DNA): TGTGCCAGCAGCTACGACAGGGACGAGCAGTACTTC. This translates into CASSYDRDEQYF.

The V and J genes are TRBV5-4 and TRBJ2-7; 7 bases are a match to TRBD1. CDR3 length equals 14 residues. CDR1 and CDR2 from the germline V gene are SGHNT and YYREEE (reference sequence). Germline trimming cut 2 bases from V and 2 bases from J; bases unmatched to any gene: 4. The CDR3 bases are TGTGCCAGCAGCTTCTACAGGGGTCCCTACGAGCAGTACTTC. Protein: CASSFYRGPYEQYF.

The chain employs TRBV9 and TRBJ2-3; 11 nucleotides line up with TRBD2. With 0 bases clipped from V and 3 bases from J, the junction kept 12 bases outside the gene matches. Germline assignment: CDR1 SGDLS and CDR2 YYNGEE. The CDR3 loop spans 19 amino acids. Here the CDR3 reads CASSVAYSGGATLTDTQYF. The DNA of the CDR3 is TGTGCCAGCAGCGTAGCTTATAGCGGGGGGGCGACTCTGACAGATACGCAGTATTTT.

This clone was observed a few times. DNA of the CDR3: TGCGCCAGCAGCCAAGCGATCGGGGGCGAGCAGTACTTC. Amino acid sequence: CASSQAIGGEQYF. The chain recombines TRBV4-3 with TRBJ2-7; a weak D match, TRBD2 (6 bases). V was trimmed by 1 base and J by 6 bases, leaving 10 bases between them. Germline CDR1 LGHNA, CDR2 YSLEER. The CDR3 loop spans 13 amino acids.

This clone showed up just once. The chain carries TRBV11-1 and TRBJ1-2; TRBD1 aligns across 8 bases. The CDR3 extends over 12 amino acids. CDR1 is SGHAT, CDR2 FQDESV, per germline (reference sequence). The junction had 5 bases not matched to a gene; V was cut back by 5 bases and J by 9 bases. The CDR3 loop is CASSIDRGSYTF. The DNA for the CDR3 is TGTGCCAGCAGCATCGACAGGGGAAGCTACACCTTC.

The V gene is TRBV13, the J gene TRBJ1-2, with D tentatively TRBD1 (6 bases). Germline CDR1 and CDR2: PRHDT and FYEKMQ (reference sequence). The CDR3 is made up of 15 amino acids. V was trimmed by 1 base and J by 5 bases, leaving 14 bases between them. Here the CDR3 reads CASSLDRDSRYGYTF. As DNA, the CDR3 is TGTGCCAGCAGCTTAGACAGGGATTCTAGGTATGGCTACACCTTC.

The chain carries TRBV30 and TRBJ2-7; TRBD2 matches at 14 bases. The junction had 3 bases not matched to a gene; V was cut back by 0 bases and J by 2 bases. Germline CDR1 reads GTSNPN; CDR2 reads SVGIG (reference sequence). CDR3 size: 16 residues. The CDR3 DNA follows: TGTGCCTGGAGTGTATGGACTAGCGGGGGGACCTACGAGCAGTACTTC. Amino acid sequence: CAWSVWTSGGTYEQYF.

The chain joins TRBV3-1 (or the pseudogene TRBV3-2) to TRBJ2-1; TRBD1 is a possible D gene (6 bases). The V gene's germline CDR1 is LGHDT and CDR2 YNNKEL (reference sequence). This CDR3 is built from 15 residues. V was shortened by 1 base and J by 5 bases, with 12 bases between the two germline ends. CDR3 sequence: CASSQGGQRHNEQFF. CDR3 nucleotides: TGTGCCAGCAGCCAAGGAGGACAGCGCCACAATGAGCAGTTCTTC.

Here the CDR3 reads CASSLSPGQQETQYF. Written as DNA, the CDR3 is TGTGCCAGCAGCTTAAGCCCGGGACAGCAAGAGACCCAGTACTTC. The genes are TRBV11-2 and TRBJ2-5; 7 bases match TRBD1. Germline CDR1 reads SGHAT; CDR2 reads FQNNGV. The J segment lost 2 bases and the V segment lost 2 bases, leaving 5 bases of the junction unmatched. The CDR3 sequence is 15 residues long.

The V call is TRBV18, the J call TRBJ1-5; D is unclear. Trimming took off 3 bases at V and 0 bases at J, with 9 bases between the two ends. This CDR3 is 15 amino acids long. Germline V CDR1 and CDR2: KGHSH, LQKENI. CDR3 region: CASSPGPDSNQPQHF. For the CDR3, the DNA is TGTGCCAGCTCACCGGGCCCCGATAGCAATCAGCCCCAGCATTTT.

The V and J genes are TRBV6-6 and TRBJ2-7; D is possibly TRBD1 (6 bases). The CDR3 runs to 14 residues. The germline gives CDR1 MNHNY, CDR2 SVGAGI (reference sequence). V lost 4 bases and J lost 0, with 10 bases in between. CDR3 protein: CASSSGDTSYEQYF. The CDR3 DNA reads as TGTGCCAGCAGTTCAGGGGACACCTCCTACGAGCAGTACTTC.

The V gene is TRBV20-1, the J gene TRBJ2-1; 8 bases fit TRBD2. The CDR3 length is 11 residues. V shed 8 bases, J shed 10 bases, and the junction held 7 bases outside the gene matches. CDR1 is DFQATT, CDR2 SNEGSKA, per germline (reference sequence). The CDR3 here is CSQSGSREQFF. CDR3 nucleotide sequence: TGCAGTCAGAGCGGGAGTCGGGAGCAGTTCTTC.

The gene calls are TRBV27 and TRBJ1-2; TRBD1 matches 10 bases. Unmatched junction bases numbered 7, after V lost 8 bases and J lost 7 bases. Germline CDR1 and CDR2: MNHEY and SMNVEV (reference sequence). This CDR3 is built from 13 residues. CDR3 region: CASSTGTGVGYTF. CDR3 bases: TGTGCCAGCTCCACCGGGACAGGGGTTGGCTACACCTTC.

The chain uses TRBV27 and TRBJ2-5, with unresolved D. Germline V gene sequence: CDR1 MNHEY, CDR2 SMNVEV (reference sequence). The V end lost 2 bases, the J end lost 6 bases, and 10 bases lay between the germline ends. The CDR3 spans 13 residues. CDR3 DNA sequence: TGTGCCAGCAGTTTAAGGAGTCATCAGACCCAGTACTTC. It specifies CASSLRSHQTQYF.

The chain carries TRBV7-9 and TRBJ2-7, with 13 bases fitting TRBD2. The CDR3 has 16 residues. The ends lost 5 bases at V and 4 bases at J; junction bases unmatched: 8. Germline loops: CDR1 SEHNR, CDR2 FQNEAQ (reference sequence). The DNA for the CDR3 is TGTGCCAGCAGCCAAGGACTAGCGGGAGTCAGGTACGAGCAGTACTTC. Encoded protein: CASSQGLAGVRYEQYF.

The chain combines TRBV5-6 with TRBJ1-1; D is possibly TRBD1 (6 bases). The V gene's germline CDR1 is SGHDT and CDR2 YYEEEE. With 0 bases removed from V and 8 bases from J, the gap between germline ends came to 17 bases. The CDR3 covers 15 residues. The CDR3 protein is CASSLDDGTRTEAFF. The DNA of the CDR3 is TGTGCCAGCAGCTTGGATGATGGGACACGGACCGAAGCTTTCTTT.